This TCR beta chain was recorded in a study of OX40 agonist ivuxolimab in advanced cancers. The overall study: Each dose-escalation patient presented with hepatocellular carcinoma, melanoma, renal cell or head and neck cancer. Aged about 20 to 85 with a mean of approximately 60 years, they were less than 90% male. In three patients, partial responses were observed, one with hepatocellular carcinoma and two with cutaneous melanoma. Findings of the study overall: There was clonal expansion of CD4+ and CD8+ blood T cells by week 6 at 0.1 to 3.0 mg/kg.

This table comes from immunoSEQ multiplex PCR, and its TCRdb copy is limited to in-frame clones, with some not included. The table shows approximately 90,000 clones, with approximately 90% occurring only once. The CDR3 sequence is 15 residues long. CDR1 SGHNT and CDR2 YYREEE come from the germline V gene (reference sequence). V lost 5 bases to trimming and J lost 6 bases; unmatched junction nucleotides: 10. Comments on this clone: Antigen specificity is unknown.

The clonotype was recovered from an adult with an advanced solid tumor such as melanoma, head and neck, liver or kidney cancer. Source: CD4+ or CD8+ T cells sorted from blood, taken in a trial of the OX40 agonist ivuxolimab. The chain employs TRBV5-4 and TRBJ2-2, with 7 nucleotides matching TRBD1. The CDR3 region is CASSPDRVQSGELFF. The CDR3 coding sequence is TGTGCCAGCAGTCCAGACAGGGTTCAATCCGGGGAGCTGTTTTTT.